The 32 T cell receptor beta chains below were found in one sample sequenced in a study of technical replicates of blood from a handful of donors. Sequenced by immunoSEQ multiplex PCR; TCRdb stores in-frame clones only, minus some. Of 35,000 to 50,000 clones listed, almost 97% are singletons. The sample comprised T cells isolated from PBMCs. All receptors come from a human donor in good health.

CDR3 in DNA: TGCGCCAGCAGTGATATCACGGGGCAGTACTTC. Its translation: CASSDITGQYF. The rearrangement uses TRBV10-1 and TRBJ2-7, with D uncertain. The germline V gene has CDR1 WNHNN and CDR2 SYGVQD (reference sequence). This CDR3 region has 11 residues. V gave up 3 bases and J gave up 9 bases, with 9 bases separating them.

V gene TRBV7-9 combines with J gene TRBJ2-7, with 7 positions matching TRBD1. The CDR3 loop spans 11 amino acids. Germline V gives CDR1 SEHNR, CDR2 FQNEAQ (reference sequence). V shed 9 bases and J 4 bases; nucleotides not matched to a gene: 3. The CDR3 protein is CARDRRYEQYF. The CDR3 DNA reads as TGTGCCAGGGACAGGCGATACGAGCAGTACTTC. The full variable domain, completed using reference TRBV7-9 and TRBJ2-7, is DTGVSQNPRHKITKRGQNVTFRCDPISEHNRLYWYRQTLGQGPEFLTYFQNEAQLEKSRLLSDRFSAERPKGSFSTLEIQRTEQGDSAMYLCARDRRYEQYFGPGTRLTVT.

The chain couples TRBV19 to TRBJ2-1; D not certain. CDR1 and CDR2 (germline): LNHDA, SQIVND (reference sequence). Trimming shortened V by 3 bases and J by 0 bases, and 6 bases separated the two germline ends. The CDR3 extends over 14 amino acids. CDR3 coding DNA: TGTGCCAGTAGTATCTGGAGCTCCTACAATGAGCAGTTCTTC. Protein: CASSIWSSYNEQFF.

This chain links TRBV21-1 with TRBJ1-1; the table's D call, TRBD1, was not checked against the DNA. TRBV21-1 corresponds to a pseudogene. This CDR3 region has 16 residues. Written as DNA, the CDR3 is TGTGCCAGCAGCATAGGGACAGGGAGAAAGAACACTGAAGCTTTCTTT. This sequence encodes CASSIGTGRKNTEAFF.

V gene TRBV28 combines with J gene TRBJ2-7, with 12 positions matching TRBD2. Trimming cost V 6 bases and J 4 bases; bases outside gene matches: 4. The CDR3 runs to 14 residues. CDR1 is MDHEN, CDR2 SYDVKM, per germline. CDR3 coding DNA: TGTGCCAGCAGCATCGGACTAGCGGGGTACGAGCAGTACTTC. Translating it yields CASSIGLAGYEQYF.

The rearrangement uses TRBV11-2 and TRBJ2-7; 13 positions agree with TRBD2. The CDR3 extends over 18 amino acids. With V trimmed by 7 bases and J by 3 bases, 15 bases remained unmatched. Germline CDR1 is SGHAT and CDR2 is FQNNGV. CDR3 sequence (DNA): TGTGCCAGCACCCTCATCAGACTAGCGGGAGGCCGGAACTACGAGCAGTACTTC. It is translated as CASTLIRLAGGRNYEQYF.

In DNA form, the CDR3 reads TGTGCCAGCAGTGATAACTGGAACACTGAAGCTTTCTTT. The encoded protein is CASSDNWNTEAFF. The chain links TRBV25-1 to TRBJ1-1; D not resolved. CDR1 and CDR2 (germline): MGHDK, SYGVNS. The CDR3 sequence is 13 residues long. Deletions cut 3 bases from V and 1 base from J, with 6 bases between.

This chain connects TRBV27 to TRBJ2-1; 7 bases match TRBD2. There are 14 residues in the CDR3. With V trimmed by 7 bases and J by 6 bases, 9 bases remained unmatched. Germline CDR1 MNHEY, CDR2 SMNVEV (reference sequence). Here the CDR3 reads CASNRDYRTNEQFF. In DNA form, the CDR3 reads TGTGCCAGCAACCGGGACTACCGAACCAATGAGCAGTTCTTC.

The rearrangement links TRBV5-4 to TRBJ2-2; the match to TRBD2 covers 11 bases. The CDR3 is 17 amino acids. J was trimmed by 6 bases and V by 4 bases; bases with no gene match: 11. Germline CDR1 SGHNT, CDR2 YYREEE (reference sequence). CDR3 sequence reads: CASSRGLADVDSGELFF. In DNA form, the CDR3 reads TGTGCCAGCAGCCGGGGACTAGCGGACGTCGACTCCGGGGAGCTGTTTTTT.

The chain joins TRBV4-1 to TRBJ2-1; the D gene is possibly TRBD1 (5 bases). The V gene's germline CDR1 is MGHRA and CDR2 YSYEKL. Between the trimmed V and J ends, which lost 7 bases and 4 bases, there was a span of 20 bases. The CDR3 extends over 16 amino acids. The DNA of the CDR3 is TGCGCCAGCAACCCGACAGTTGGTGCCGATTACAATGAGCAGTTCTTC. Residues: CASNPTVGADYNEQFF.

The genes are TRBV6-5 and TRBJ2-7, with 7 nucleotides matching TRBD1. The CDR3 runs 12 residues. Germline V lookup: CDR1 MNHEY, CDR2 SVGAGI. The trim removed 5 bases at V and 2 bases at J, leaving 0 bases unmatched. The CDR3, as DNA: TGTGCCAGCAGTGGGACAGCCTACGAGCAGTACTTC. It specifies CASSGTAYEQYF.

This clone appeared a single time. J is TRBJ2-1 and V is TRBV6-4, with 15 bases lining up with TRBD2. Germline V lookup: CDR1 MRHNA, CDR2 SNTAGT. The CDR3 totals 15 residues. The V segment lost 5 bases and the J segment 7 bases; nucleotides outside the gene matches: 3. The CDR3 loop reads CASSPGLAGGNEQFF. The DNA for the CDR3 is TGTGCCAGCAGTCCTGGACTAGCGGGAGGGAATGAGCAGTTCTTC.

CDR3 in amino acids: CASSYSPAGGPETQYF. Here the CDR3 DNA reads TGTGCCAGCAGTTACTCGCCAGCGGGAGGGCCAGAGACCCAGTACTTC. The rearrangement uses TRBV6-6 and TRBJ2-5; 10 bases match TRBD2. With 0 bases clipped from V and 4 bases from J, the junction kept 5 bases outside the gene matches. Germline V gene data show CDR1 as MNHNY and CDR2 as SVGAGI (reference sequence). The CDR3 spans 16 residues.

V usage is TRBV11-3 and J usage is TRBJ2-2; 12 bases are shared with TRBD2. The CDR3 spans 15 residues. V lost 5 bases and J lost 8; bases outside the gene matches: 6. Germline CDR1 and CDR2: SGHNT and YENEEA. DNA of the CDR3: TGTGCCAGCAGCCTCGGACTAGCGGGGTCGGGGGAGCTGTTTTTT. This gives the protein CASSLGLAGSGELFF.

This clone has a single count. The chain has TRBV27 and TRBJ2-3; D gene unclear. In germline, CDR1 is MNHEY, CDR2 SMNVEV (reference sequence). The length of the CDR3 is 14 residues. V was pared by 6 bases and J by 1 base, with 11 bases between. CDR3: CASRSASRTDTQYF. The CDR3 DNA sequence: TGTGCCAGCAGAAGCGCATCTCGCACAGATACGCAGTATTTT.

This chain connects TRBV19 to TRBJ2-7; D is undetermined. This CDR3 is 11 amino acids long. CDR1 is LNHDA and CDR2 is SQIVND in the germline V gene (reference sequence). V gave up 5 bases and J gave up 7 bases, with 9 bases separating them. This CDR3 is CASSQKLEQYF. Written as DNA, the CDR3 is TGTGCCAGTAGTCAAAAACTGGAGCAGTACTTC.

The V call is TRBV28, the J call TRBJ1-5; 8 nucleotides match TRBD1. The CDR3 spans 14 residues. The V gene end was trimmed by 6 bases and the J gene end by 3 bases; junction bases not matched to a gene: 4. Germline CDR1 is MDHEN and CDR2 is SYDVKM. CDR3 sequence: CASSGTGNNQPQHF. The CDR3 DNA reads TGTGCCAGCAGCGGGACAGGCAACAATCAGCCCCAGCATTTT. The variable domain in full, completed from reference TRBV28 and TRBJ1-5, reads DVKVTQSSRYLVKRTGEKVFLECVQDMDHENMFWYRQDPGLGLRLIYFSYDVKMKEKGDIPEGYSVSREKKERFSLILESASTNQTSMYLCASSGTGNNQPQHFGDGTRLSIL.

This clone was counted a single time. The CDR3 protein is CASSYSSQGAKETQYF. The CDR3 nucleotides are TGTGCCAGCAGTTACTCGTCACAGGGGGCGAAAGAGACCCAGTACTTC. The gene calls are TRBV6-6 and TRBJ2-5; TRBD1 aligns across 9 bases. In germline, CDR1 is MNHNY, CDR2 SVGAGI (reference sequence). This CDR3 spans 16 amino acids. Trimming removed 0 bases from V and 3 bases from J; junction bases left unmatched: 5.

The chain has TRBV2 and TRBJ2-7; TRBD2 aligns across 12 bases. The CDR3 consists of 15 residues. CDR1 is SNHLY, CDR2 FYNNEI, per germline. J was trimmed by 3 bases and V by 7 bases; bases with no gene match: 7. This CDR3 is CASTTGLAGLYEQYF. Written as DNA, the CDR3 is TGTGCCAGCACTACGGGACTAGCGGGCCTCTACGAGCAGTACTTC. Drawing the rest from reference TRBV2 and TRBJ2-7, the complete variable domain is EPEVTQTPSHQVTQMGQEVILRCVPISNHLYFYWYRQILGQKVEFLVSFYNNEISEKSEIFDDQFSVERPDGSNFTLKIRSTKLEDSAMYFCASTTGLAGLYEQYFGPGTRLTVT.

CDR3 nucleotide sequence: TGCGCCAGCAGCCAAGTATGGGCAGGGGGCAATGAGCAGTTCTTC. It yields the protein CASSQVWAGGNEQFF. The chain carries TRBV4-1 and TRBJ2-1; 7 nucleotides line up with TRBD1. Germline CDR1 and CDR2: MGHRA and YSYEKL. CDR3 size: 15 residues. Unmatched junction bases numbered 6, after V lost 1 base and J lost 6 bases.

The rearrangement joins TRBV5-1 to TRBJ1-2; no clear D gene. Germline V lookup: CDR1 SGHRS, CDR2 YFSETQ. V lost 4 bases and J lost 8, with 15 bases in between. CDR3 length: 13 residues. The CDR3 reads CASSPRLVYGYTF. The CDR3 DNA reads TGCGCCAGCAGCCCGAGGCTGGTGTACGGCTACACCTTC.

This clone was observed once. The rearrangement joins TRBV29-1 to TRBJ2-7; TRBD2 agrees at 15 bases. Germline V gene data show CDR1 as SQVTM and CDR2 as ANQGSEA. V trimming: 3 bases; J trimming: 6 bases; junction bases outside the gene matches: 3. This CDR3 has 14 residues. CDR3 bases: TGCAGCGTTGACAGGGGACTAGCGGGAGGCGAGCAGTACTTC. Translation gives CSVDRGLAGGEQYF.

The chain has TRBV4-2 and TRBJ2-7, with TRBD1 as a possible D gene (5 bases). This CDR3 region has 16 residues. V dropped 0 bases and J dropped 5 bases, with 17 bases sitting between them. From germline, CDR1 is LGHNA and CDR2 YNFKEQ. CDR3 sequence reads: CASSQEFLTDFHEQYF. The CDR3 DNA reads as TGTGCCAGCAGCCAAGAATTCCTGACAGATTTCCACGAGCAGTACTTC.

This chain links TRBV27 with TRBJ2-4; TRBD2 matches 7 bases. Looked up from germline, CDR1 is MNHEY and CDR2 is SMNVEV (reference sequence). With V trimmed by 2 bases and J by 6 bases, 7 bases remained unmatched. CDR3 size: 15 residues. The CDR3 loop reads CASSLGWEGGNIQYF. The CDR3 DNA reads TGTGCCAGCAGTTTAGGCTGGGAGGGAGGAAACATTCAGTACTTC.

The V gene is TRBV15, the J gene TRBJ2-7; 7 nucleotides align to TRBD1. From germline, CDR1 is LNHNV and CDR2 YYDKDF (reference sequence). CDR3 length equals 14 residues. V lost 3 bases, J lost 3 bases, and 5 bases stayed unmatched. CDR3 sequence reads: CATSSDREIYEQYF. In DNA form, the CDR3 reads TGTGCCACCAGCAGCGACAGGGAGATCTACGAGCAGTACTTC.

The chain couples TRBV4-1 to TRBJ1-1, with D tentatively TRBD1 (5 bases). The CDR3 loop spans 15 amino acids. Germline CDR1 is MGHRA and CDR2 is YSYEKL. The V gene lost 0 bases and the J gene lost 5 bases, with 13 bases spanning the gap. In DNA, the CDR3 is TGCGCCAGCAGCCAAGATGGGAATGGGGCGACTGAAGCTTTCTTT. Amino acids: CASSQDGNGATEAFF.

CDR3 in DNA: TGCGCCAGCAGCCAAGGGACAAGGAGCTCTGGAAACACCATATATTTT. Translated: CASSQGTRSSGNTIYF. This chain links TRBV4-3 with TRBJ1-3, with a possible D match to TRBD1 (5 bases). This CDR3 has 16 residues. Germline V gene sequence: CDR1 LGHNA, CDR2 YSLEER. V lost 1 base and J lost 0, with 10 bases in between.

The rearrangement links TRBV19 to TRBJ1-3; the D gene is possibly TRBD1 (5 bases). The germline V and J ends were trimmed by 3 bases and 0 bases, with 15 bases remaining between them. The CDR3 covers 17 residues. Germline V gene lookup returns CDR1 LNHDA and CDR2 SQIVND (reference sequence). The CDR3, as DNA: TGTGCCAGTAGTATTACGGCAGGGTTGGGCTCTGGAAACACCATATATTTT. It is translated as CASSITAGLGSGNTIYF.

This rearrangement joins TRBV5-4 to TRBJ1-1; D is possibly TRBD1 (5 bases). The CDR3 has 16 residues. Germline assignment: CDR1 SGHNT and CDR2 YYREEE (reference sequence). The V end was cut by 0 bases, the J end by 1 base, with 13 bases between. This CDR3 reads CASSLERGRENTEAFF. The CDR3 nucleotides read TGTGCCAGCAGCTTGGAACGTGGCAGGGAGAACACTGAAGCTTTCTTT.

V usage is TRBV6-5 and J usage is TRBJ2-7, with D perhaps matching TRBD2 (5 bases). Germline-derived CDR1 and CDR2 are MNHEY and SVGAGI. Trimming cost V 0 bases and J 5 bases, with 11 bases left between them. The CDR3 covers 14 residues. DNA for the CDR3: TGTGCCAGCAGTTACTCCCCCGGGGTGCACGAGCAGTACTTC. Its translation is CASSYSPGVHEQYF.

This clone was found once. The chain combines TRBV25-1 with TRBJ2-3; D may be TRBD2 (5 bases). CDR1 and CDR2 (germline): MGHDK, SYGVNS. This CDR3 region has 14 residues. The V and J ends lost 2 bases and 5 bases respectively, with 11 bases between them. The CDR3 sequence is CASSEIEGVDTQYF. The DNA for the CDR3 is TGTGCCAGCAGTGAAATTGAGGGTGTAGATACGCAGTATTTT.

The chain combines TRBV11-1 with TRBJ1-1; the D gene is possibly TRBD1 (5 bases). The V gene lost 6 bases and the J gene lost 3 bases, with 17 bases spanning the gap. There are 15 residues in the CDR3. The V gene's germline CDR1 is SGHAT and CDR2 FQDESV (reference sequence). CDR3 residues: CASSRNRDSHTEAFF. CDR3 sequence (DNA): TGTGCCAGCAGTAGAAACCGGGACTCACACACTGAAGCTTTCTTT.